The rows below give T cell receptor beta chains drawn from one sample of a study of shared T cell receptors in the human thymus. Measured with immunoSEQ multiplex PCR; TCRdb has only the in-frame clones, and not every one. This sample has 630,000 or so clones, with around 87% found just once. In addition, the sample was reused for a study of human thymus T cells.

Sequenced material: thymocytes. The receptors originated from a boy under two years old with a congenital heart defect. The CDR3 runs from the conserved cysteine through the conserved F or W. The D gene is left open where the match is weak. Clone size is not always given. Where it is, it says once, few, many or a class for expanded clones.

>-|-|TRBV28|TRBJ2-3
CASSFPSGTDTQYF
TGTGCCAGCAGTTTCCCTAGCGGCACAGATACGCAGTATTTT
>TRBD2|few|TRBV5-1|TRBJ2-3
CASSWGLAGGTDTQYF
TGCGCCAGCAGCTGGGGACTAGCGGGGGGCACAGATACGCAGTATTTT
>TRBD1|-|TRBV30|TRBJ1-6
CAWMTGHSSYNSPLHF
TGTGCCTGGATGACAGGGCACAGCTCCTATAATTCACCCCTCCACTTT
>-|-|TRBV5-5|TRBJ1-3
CASSARQDSGNTIYF
TGTGCCAGCAGCGCCCGACAGGACTCTGGAAACACCATATATTTT
>-|few|TRBV15|TRBJ2-7
CATSRDPDPSYEQYF
TGTGCCACCAGCAGAGACCCAGATCCCTCCTACGAGCAGTACTTC
>TRBD2|-|TRBV5-6|TRBJ2-2
CASSLGKRGARTGELFF
TGTGCCAGCAGCTTGGGGAAGCGGGGGGCACGAACCGGGGAGCTGTTTTTT
>TRBD1|-|TRBV29-1|TRBJ2-7
CSVRQGTYYEQYF
TGCAGCGTTCGACAGGGGACCTACTACGAGCAGTACTTC
>-|few|TRBV5-6|TRBJ2-1
CASSLLRTWESSYNEQFF
TGTGCCAGCAGCTTGTTACGTACTTGGGAGAGTTCCTACAATGAGCAGTTCTTC
>TRBD1|-|TRBV7-8|TRBJ1-5
CASSSRGRDQPQHF
TGTGCCAGCAGTTCAAGGGGGCGAGATCAGCCCCAGCATTTT
>TRBD2|-|TRBV4-1|TRBJ2-5
CASSQVGLRTSEIQETQYF
TGCGCCAGCAGCCAAGTAGGGTTGCGAACTAGCGAGATCCAAGAGACCCAGTACTTC
>-|-|TRBV4-3|TRBJ1-6
CASSQGGGGGSLSPLHF
TGCGCCAGCAGCCAAGGTGGGGGGGGAGGCTCTCTCTCACCCCTCCACTTT
>TRBD1|-|TRBV7-3|TRBJ2-2
CASSNRQGNTGELFF
TGTGCCAGCAGCAACAGACAGGGAAACACCGGGGAGCTGTTTTTT
>TRBD1|-|TRBV19|TRBJ1-2
CASSLGGQTYYGYTF
TGTGCCAGTAGTCTAGGGGGACAGACCTATTATGGCTACACCTTC
>-|-|TRBV7-9|TRBJ1-3
CASSLVPAPGNTIYF
TGTGCCAGCAGCTTAGTGCCTGCGCCTGGAAACACCATATATTTT
>TRBD1|-|TRBV6-5|TRBJ1-1
CASSYSQGQGTEAFF
TGTGCCAGCAGTTACAGTCAAGGACAGGGCACTGAAGCTTTCTTT
>-|-|TRBV13|TRBJ2-4
CASSAYLSAIKNIQYF
TGTGCCAGCAGCGCCTACTTGTCCGCTATCAAAAACATTCAGTACTTC
>-|few|TRBV6-1|TRBJ2-3
CASSEKGADTQYF
TGTGCCAGCAGTGAAAAAGGGGCAGATACGCAGTATTTT
>-|few|TRBV28|TRBJ1-3
CASSQQSRQTVAIYF
TGTGCCAGCAGTCAGCAATCGCGACAGACCGTCGCCATATATTTT
>-|few|TRBV19|TRBJ1-6
CASSATQFRVRDSPLHF
TGTGCCAGTAGTGCCACCCAATTCAGGGTTCGGGATTCACCCCTCCACTTT
>TRBD2|-|TRBV6-1|TRBJ2-1
CASSEPGTRGGKQFF
TGTGCCAGCAGTGAACCCGGGACTAGAGGGGGGAAGCAGTTCTTC
>-|-|TRBV6-1|TRBJ1-2
CASSVEQSYGYTF
TGTGCCAGCAGTGTTGAACAGTCCTATGGCTACACCTTC
>TRBD1|-|TRBV9|TRBJ1-2
CASSADRGPNYGYTF
TGTGCCAGCAGCGCGGACAGGGGGCCTAACTATGGCTACACCTTC
>TRBD1|once|TRBV5-1|TRBJ1-5
CASSPGQVSNQPQHF
TGCGCCAGCAGCCCGGGACAGGTTAGCAATCAGCCCCAGCATTTT
>TRBD1|-|TRBV15|TRBJ1-1
CATFRDSLMNTEAFF
TGTGCCACCTTCCGGGACAGTCTTATGAACACTGAAGCTTTCTTT
>-|-|TRBV19|TRBJ2-2
CASRWEAGDTGELFF
TGTGCCAGTAGGTGGGAGGCCGGGGACACCGGGGAGCTGTTTTTT
>TRBD1|-|TRBV9|TRBJ1-2
CASSVNRGNNYGYTF
TGTGCCAGCAGCGTAAACAGGGGGAACAACTATGGCTACACCTTC
>-|-|TRBV4-1|TRBJ1-4
CASSQFVRGNNEKLFF
TGCGCCAGCAGCCAATTCGTCCGAGGGAATAATGAAAAACTGTTTTTT
>TRBD1|-|TRBV4-3|TRBJ1-6
CASSQQQGPNSPPHF
TGCGCCAGCAGCCAACAACAGGGGCCTAATTCACCCCCCCACTTT
>TRBD1|-|TRBV6-1|TRBJ1-5
CASSEDRGQGNQPQHF
TGTGCCAGCAGTGAAGACAGGGGGCAAGGCAATCAGCCCCAGCATTTT
>TRBD1|-|TRBV7-2|TRBJ1-2
CASSLELAPTGGGYTF
TGTGCCAGCAGCTTGGAACTAGCCCCAACAGGGGGTGGCTACACCTTC
>-|-|TRBV6-4|TRBJ2-1
CASSDHPWSSYNEQFF
TGTGCCAGCAGTGACCATCCATGGAGCTCCTACAATGAGCAGTTCTTC
>-|-|TRBV4-3|TRBJ1-5
CASSQECGGQPQHF
TGCGCCAGCAGTCAAGAATGCGGGGGTCAGCCCCAGCATTTT
>TRBD2|once|TRBV4-3|TRBJ2-2
CASSQSLAGPTGELFF
TGCGCCAGCAGCCAGAGCTTAGCGGGGCCCACCGGGGAGCTGTTTTTT
>-|-|TRBV18|TRBJ1-5
CASSPRGWVGRSNQPQHF
TGTGCCAGCTCACCACGGGGCTGGGTAGGACGAAGCAATCAGCCCCAGCATTTT
>TRBD2|-|TRBV19|TRBJ2-3
CASSRKVGQAGVLGDTQYF
TGTGCCAGTAGCCGAAAGGTTGGTCAAGCGGGAGTCCTTGGGGATACGCAGTATTTT
>-|-|TRBV5-6|TRBJ2-3
CASSYRDTRQYF
TGTGCCAGCAGCTACCGGGATACGAGGCAGTATTTT
>-|-|TRBV14|TRBJ2-5
CASSQEADLGATQYF
TGTGCCAGCAGCCAAGAGGCAGACTTAGGTGCGACCCAGTACTTC
>-|-|TRBV4-3|TRBJ1-6
CASSQAPYRVPNSPLHF
TGCGCCAGCAGCCAAGCACCCTACAGGGTTCCTAATTCACCCCTCCACTTT
>TRBD2|-|TRBV29-1|TRBJ2-5
CSARTSGGHQETQYF
TGCAGCGCGAGGACTAGCGGGGGCCACCAAGAGACCCAGTACTTC
>TRBD1|-|TRBV5-1|TRBJ2-4
CASSLKDRDKNIQYF
TGCGCCAGCAGCTTGAAGGACAGGGACAAAAACATTCAGTACTTC
>TRBD1|-|TRBV19|TRBJ1-1
CASSKRPGQGRTEAFF
TGTGCCAGTAGTAAGCGTCCGGGACAGGGGAGGACTGAAGCTTTCTTT
>-|-|TRBV27|TRBJ1-2
CASSLSANRVPYGYTF
TGTGCCAGCAGTTTATCGGCCAACAGGGTGCCTTATGGCTACACCTTC
>-|-|TRBV6-5|TRBJ2-5
CASSYHFIQGETQYF
TGTGCCAGCAGTTACCACTTTATCCAGGGGGAGACCCAGTACTTC
>TRBD1|-|TRBV5-1|TRBJ1-2
CASSLVGQSYGYTF
TGCGCCAGCAGCTTGGTGGGACAGAGCTATGGCTACACCTTC
>TRBD2|-|TRBV9|TRBJ2-3
CASSPRTSGLVSTDTQYF
TGTGCCAGCAGCCCCCGTACTTCGGGACTAGTTAGCACAGATACGCAGTATTTT
>TRBD2|few|TRBV10-2|TRBJ2-5
CASTETSGEETQYF
TGCGCCAGCACAGAGACTAGCGGTGAAGAGACCCAGTACTTC